Listed here are 21 T cell receptor beta chains from one sample, sequenced in a study of identical twins listed by TCRdb under 2016. Library preparation employed 5' RACE. The reads were generated on an Illumina HiSeq 2000. The raw public data were reprocessed by TCRdb itself: fastp quality trimming at Q25, MiXCR clonotype calling, in-frame beta chains only. Identical CDR3 proteins give one entry, which carries the most common genes and DNA. Here the sample has 1.5 million or so distinct CDR3 sequences; about 30% occur a single time. The top ten clones comprise less than 0.35% of the sample. What was sequenced was cord blood. Receptor source: a newborn girl in good health.

This clonotype has more than one count but fewer than ten. In DNA form, the CDR3 reads TGTGCCAGCTCACCGAACAGGCGGGATCAGCCCCAGCATTTT. The encoded protein is CASSPNRRDQPQHF. V usage is TRBV18 and J usage is TRBJ1-5, with D perhaps matching TRBD1 (5 bases). Germline V lookup: CDR1 KGHSH, CDR2 LQKENI. Trimming took off 3 bases at V and 5 bases at J, with 11 bases between the two ends. The length of the CDR3 is 14 residues.

This rearrangement joins TRBV5-6 to TRBJ1-1; TRBD1 aligns across 7 bases. This CDR3 spans 16 amino acids. Germline V gene sequence: CDR1 SGHDT, CDR2 YYEEEE. The ends lost 4 bases at V and 0 bases at J; junction bases unmatched: 9. The CDR3 DNA reads TGTGCCAGCAGCCCCCGCCGGAGGGGGCTGAACACTGAAGCTTTCTTT. Translation gives CASSPRRRGLNTEAFF.

This clonotype has only a few counts. J is TRBJ1-1 and V is TRBV29-1; D ambiguous. From germline, CDR1 is SQVTM and CDR2 ANQGSEA. The CDR3 is made up of 12 amino acids. V lost 3 bases, J lost 0 bases, and 5 bases lay in between. In nucleotides, the CDR3 is TGCAGCGTTGAGGAGATGAACACTGAAGCTTTCTTT. It yields the protein CSVEEMNTEAFF. The whole variable domain, filled in from reference TRBV29-1 and TRBJ1-1, reads SAVISQKPSRDICQRGTSLTIQCQVDSQVTMMFWYRQQPGQSLTLIATANQGSEATYESGFVIDKFPISRPNLTFSTLTVSNMSPEDSSIYLCSVEEMNTEAFFGQGTRLTVV.

This clonotype has a count of ten or more. A much larger clonotype is one base distant, so this may be a read error. The chain uses TRBV12-3 or TRBV12-4 and TRBJ2-1, with D possibly matching TRBD1 (6 bases). The closer fit of TRBJ2-7 to the DNA end suggests the J call may be wrong. CDR3 length: 14 residues. CDR3 loop: CASRSTGFYNEQYF. In DNA, the CDR3 is TGTGCCAGCAGATCAACAGGGTTCTACAATGAGCAGTACTTC.

The chain has TRBV2 and TRBJ2-3, with 11 bases matching TRBD2. After removal of 6 bases from V and 6 bases from J, the junction contained 8 bases not matched to a gene. There are 15 residues in the CDR3. Germline assignment: CDR1 SNHLY and CDR2 FYNNEI. The CDR3 sequence is CASRFERTSGDTQYF. The CDR3 nucleotides read TGTGCCAGCAGGTTTGAAAGGACTAGCGGGGATACGCAGTATTTT.

The chain links TRBV5-1 to TRBJ2-1; D remains ambiguous. The CDR3 contains 17 residues. The ends were cut back, 4 bases at V and 0 bases at J, with 17 bases in the middle. Germline V CDR1 and CDR2: SGHRS, YFSETQ. As DNA, the CDR3 is TGCGCCAGCAGCCTAGGTATTCGTCCTTTCTCCTACAATGAGCAGTTCTTC. Amino acids: CASSLGIRPFSYNEQFF.

This clonotype was observed a few times. A read error may produce the germline difference seen at one junction end. The chain couples TRBV28 to TRBJ1-2, with a tentative D call TRBD1 (5 bases). From germline, CDR1 is MDHEN and CDR2 SYDVKM. The CDR3 runs 12 residues. The CDR3 loop is CASSLGAYGHTF. CDR3 DNA: TGTGCCAGCAGTCTCGGGGCCTATGGCCACACCTTC.

Details on this clonotype: A much larger clone lies a single base off, so this may be a read error. This chain joins TRBV5-1 and TRBJ2-7, with a tentative D call TRBD2 (6 bases). Germline V CDR1 and CDR2: SGHRS, YFSETQ. Trimming removed 0 bases from V and 3 bases from J, with 10 bases in between. This CDR3 is 14 amino acids long. The CDR3, as DNA: TGCGCCAGCAGCTTGGATTGGGGGGACTACGAGCAGTACTTC. Residues: CASSLDWGDYEQYF.

This sequence joins TRBV4-1 and TRBJ1-1, with 7 bases fitting TRBD1. Trimming removed 1 base from V and 7 bases from J; junction bases left unmatched: 6. Germline CDR1 MGHRA, CDR2 YSYEKL. CDR3 length: 14 residues. The CDR3 region has the DNA TGCGCCAGCAGCCAAGGTGACAGGGAGGGTGAAGCTTTCTTT. Its protein is CASSQGDREGEAFF.

Ten or more counts support this clonotype. The chain joins TRBV29-1 to TRBJ2-7; D is uncertain. The CDR3 runs to 11 residues. Germline V gene data show CDR1 as SQVTM and CDR2 as ANQGSEA. Trimming removed 3 bases at V and 0 bases at J, with 3 bases between. In DNA form, the CDR3 reads TGCAGCGTTGAGGTCTCCTACGAGCAGTACTTC. Translating gives CSVEVSYEQYF.

The rearrangement links TRBV27 to TRBJ2-1; TRBD2 aligns across 9 bases. Germline V CDR1 and CDR2: MNHEY, SMNVEV (reference sequence). V was clipped by 6 bases and J by 8 bases; unmatched bases: 11. CDR3 size: 15 residues. The CDR3 region has the DNA TGTGCCAGCAGAAACCGGCTATTAGCGGGAGATGAGCAGTTCTTC. This encodes CASRNRLLAGDEQFF.

Ten or more counts support this clonotype. The chain joins TRBV2 to TRBJ2-1, with no clear D. The CDR3 is 10 amino acids. The V gene lost 8 bases and the J gene lost 8 bases, with 7 bases spanning the gap. Germline values: CDR1 SNHLY, CDR2 FYNNEI. The CDR3 here is CASAWDEQFF. CDR3 DNA: TGTGCCAGCGCCTGGGATGAGCAGTTCTTC.

The table lists this clonotype with many counts. V gene TRBV20-1 combines with J gene TRBJ1-2, with D perhaps TRBD1 (5 bases). Trimming left V 2 bases short and J 1 base short, with 20 bases between. Germline-derived CDR1 and CDR2 are DFQATT and SNEGSKA (reference sequence). The CDR3 runs to 17 residues. The CDR3 loop is CSARWVAREWINYGYTF. The CDR3 nucleotides are TGCAGTGCTAGATGGGTTGCCAGGGAATGGATTAACTATGGCTACACCTTC.

This clonotype was seen more than once but under ten times. V usage is TRBV20-1 and J usage is TRBJ2-3, with 10 bases aligning to TRBD1. With V trimmed by 1 base and J by 1 base, 11 bases remained unmatched. The CDR3 covers 18 residues. CDR1 and CDR2 (germline): DFQATT, SNEGSKA (reference sequence). CDR3 bases: TGCAGTGCTAGAGTCGTCCCGGGACAGGGGTTCGGCACAGATACGCAGTATTTT. It codes for CSARVVPGQGFGTDTQYF.

In this sample, this clonotype turned up a few times. V usage is TRBV4-1 and J usage is TRBJ2-7; D is uncertain. There are 14 residues in the CDR3. The germline V and J ends were trimmed by 1 base and 5 bases, with 12 bases remaining between them. Germline V CDR1 and CDR2: MGHRA, YSYEKL. CDR3 DNA sequence: TGCGCCAGCAGCCAAGTGGGATTCGTCGACGAGCAGTACTTC. Its protein product is CASSQVGFVDEQYF.

This clonotype came up a few times. The chain uses TRBV11-2 and TRBJ2-7, with 7 nucleotides matching TRBD2. Germline V gives CDR1 SGHAT, CDR2 FQNNGV. The CDR3 has 15 residues. With V trimmed by 3 bases and J by 0 bases, 5 bases remained unmatched. CDR3 in amino acids: CASSFSTSASYEQYF. The DNA for the CDR3 is TGTGCCAGCAGCTTCAGTACTAGCGCCTCCTACGAGCAGTACTTC. The full variable domain, its missing parts supplied by reference TRBV11-2 and TRBJ2-7, is EAGVAQSPRYKIIEKRQSVAFWCNPISGHATLYWYQQILGQGPKLLIQFQNNGVVDDSQLPKDRFSAERLKGVDSTLKIQPAKLEDSAVYLCASSFSTSASYEQYFGPGTRLTVT.

This clonotype has only a few counts. The J gene is TRBJ2-3, the V gene TRBV29-1, with D uncertain. This CDR3 has 14 amino acids. V was trimmed by 3 bases and J by 0 bases, leaving 10 bases between them. Germline V gene data show CDR1 as SQVTM and CDR2 as ANQGSEA. CDR3 amino acids: CSVDFRSSTDTQYF. CDR3 bases: TGCAGCGTTGATTTTCGGTCTAGCACAGATACGCAGTATTTT.

This clonotype has more than one count but fewer than ten. The chain combines TRBV20-1 with TRBJ2-7; TRBD2 matches at 8 bases. Germline V gene sequence: CDR1 DFQATT, CDR2 SNEGSKA (reference sequence). The CDR3 has 15 amino acids. Trimming removed 6 bases from V and 0 bases from J; junction bases left unmatched: 10. CDR3 sequence: CSALDGGVSSYEQYF. The CDR3 DNA sequence: TGCAGTGCCCTCGACGGGGGGGTTAGCTCCTACGAGCAGTACTTC.

For this clonotype: At one of its ends the junction is not consistent with the germline gene, which may arise from a read error. The V gene is TRBV28, the J gene TRBJ2-3; the match to TRBD2 covers 9 bases. The CDR3 spans 15 residues. CDR1 and CDR2 from the germline V gene are MDHEN and SYDVKM. The CDR3 loop reads CASGLPAGGADTQYF. CDR3 sequence (DNA): TGTGCCAGCGGTTTACCCGCGGGAGGGGCAGATACGCAGTATTTT.

As concerns this clonotype: A junction boundary mismatches the germline segment, possibly from a read error. This rearrangement joins TRBV4-1 to TRBJ2-1; 10 nucleotides match TRBD2. The V gene's germline CDR1 is MGHRA and CDR2 YSYEKL. The CDR3 contains 17 residues. The chain's CDR3 is CASSQDTGLAVYNVQFF. CDR3 DNA sequence: TGCGCCAGCAGCCAAGACACCGGACTAGCGGTATACAATGTGCAGTTCTTC.

The chain employs TRBV6-6 and TRBJ1-2, with 8 nucleotides matching TRBD1. Germline V gene sequence: CDR1 MNHNY, CDR2 SVGAGI (reference sequence). V lost 6 bases to trimming and J lost 6 bases; unmatched junction nucleotides: 9. The CDR3 has 14 residues. CDR3 residues: CASSPNPGQDGYTF. CDR3 coding DNA: TGTGCCAGCAGCCCTAACCCGGGACAGGATGGCTACACCTTC.